This T cell receptor (beta chain) was recorded in a study of chronic HIV infection and antiretroviral therapy. TCRdb redid the calling of the 5' RACE reads with MiXCR, one entry per CDR3 protein. Of approximately 47,000 distinct CDR3 sequences detected, about 18% appear once; the ten largest clones hold 2.8%. This clonotype was counted a few times. What was sequenced was peripheral blood. The TCR sequence derives from an adult who had HIV and had not received antiretroviral therapy, or was an uninfected healthy control (not recorded which).

In DNA form, the CDR3 reads TGTGCCAGCAGTTTTCAGGCTCCTGAAAAACTGTTTTTT. Translated: CASSFQAPEKLFF. The chain uses TRBV12-3 or TRBV12-4 and TRBJ1-4, with D unresolved. This CDR3 comprises 13 residues. The V end lost 3 bases, the J end lost 7 bases, and 9 bases lay between the germline ends.